The 27 T cell receptor beta chains presented below share a single source sample, sequenced in a study of control samples from healthy donors and cancer patients. Clones were sequenced by immunoSEQ multiplex PCR, and TCRdb holds only the in-frame ones, with some missing. In the table there are 50,000 or so clones, 93% of which are singletons. Input material: PBMCs. The receptors were gathered from a woman in her fifties or sixties with head and neck cancer.

The chain uses TRBV6-5 and TRBJ1-1, with TRBD1 matching over 7 bases. Germline CDR1 is MNHEY and CDR2 is SVGAGI. This CDR3 is built from 13 residues. With V trimmed by 8 bases and J by 6 bases, 9 bases remained unmatched. DNA for the CDR3: TGTGCCAGCTCAGGAAGGGGGCGGTCTGAAGCTTTCTTT. Protein: CASSGRGRSEAFF.

The V and J genes are TRBV19 and TRBJ1-2, with TRBD1 as a possible D gene (5 bases). Trimming removed 5 bases at V and 9 bases at J, with 13 bases between. Germline assignment: CDR1 LNHDA and CDR2 SQIVND (reference sequence). The CDR3 sequence is 12 residues long. The CDR3 protein is CASSALQDRYTF. CDR3 in DNA: TGTGCCAGTAGTGCGTTACAGGATCGCTACACCTTC.

This clone was seen just once. The chain employs TRBV2 and TRBJ2-1; a weak D match, TRBD2 (6 bases). The CDR3 contains 16 residues. Germline CDR1 and CDR2: SNHLY and FYNNEI. The germline V and J ends were trimmed by 3 bases and 0 bases, with 12 bases remaining between them. The DNA for the CDR3 is TGTGCCAGCAGTGAGGAGCGGGCGAGCTCCTACAATGAGCAGTTCTTC. This codes for CASSEERASSYNEQFF.

The chain is built from TRBV19 and TRBJ2-1; unclear D gene. V lost 3 bases to trimming and J lost 8 bases, with 8 bases between them. The CDR3 extends over 12 amino acids. The germline gives CDR1 LNHDA, CDR2 SQIVND (reference sequence). In DNA, the CDR3 is TGTGCCAGTAGTATTAGCCGGGATGAGCAGTTCTTC. Translation gives CASSISRDEQFF.

CDR3 region: CASSLMAEAFF. The CDR3, as DNA: TGTGCCAGCAGCTTAATGGCTGAAGCTTTCTTT. The chain is built from TRBV7-9 and TRBJ1-1; D not certain. The CDR3 totals 11 residues. The V end was cut by 2 bases, the J end by 6 bases, with 4 bases between. Germline V gene data show CDR1 as SEHNR and CDR2 as FQNEAQ (reference sequence).

This chain links TRBV19 with TRBJ1-1; D remains unclear. The CDR3 extends over 14 amino acids. CDR1 is LNHDA and CDR2 is SQIVND in the germline V gene (reference sequence). Trimming cost V 5 bases and J 0 bases, with 10 bases left between them. The CDR3 sequence is CASSFNSLNTEAFF. Here the CDR3 DNA reads TGTGCCAGTAGTTTCAACAGCTTGAACACTGAAGCTTTCTTT.

V is TRBV6-5 and J is TRBJ1-1, with a possible D match to TRBD1 (6 bases). The V end lost 6 bases, the J end lost 3 bases, and 11 bases lay between the germline ends. Germline assignment: CDR1 MNHEY and CDR2 SVGAGI. This CDR3 spans 13 amino acids. The CDR3 here is CASSRGQYTEAFF. Written as DNA, the CDR3 is TGTGCCAGCAGCCGTGGACAGTACACTGAAGCTTTCTTT.

The V call is TRBV30, the J call TRBJ1-5; tentatively, D is TRBD1 (6 bases). This CDR3 spans 14 amino acids. CDR1 is GTSNPN, CDR2 SVGIG, per germline (reference sequence). With 5 bases removed from V and 5 bases from J, the gap between germline ends came to 16 bases. CDR3 sequence: CAWGGRGIDQPQHF. The CDR3 nucleotides read TGTGCCTGGGGGGGGAGGGGGATCGATCAGCCCCAGCATTTT.

The chain has TRBV9 and TRBJ2-5; TRBD2 matches at 8 bases. The ends lost 10 bases at V and 7 bases at J; junction bases unmatched: 18. Per germline, CDR1 SGDLS and CDR2 YYNGEE. CDR3 length equals 15 residues. The CDR3 DNA reads as TGTGCCCGCCGCGGGGGCGCGGGGGGCGGAGGGACCCAGTACTTC. Protein sequence: CARRGGAGGGGTQYF.

The genes are TRBV5-1 and TRBJ1-5; D gene ambiguous. Germline V gene sequence: CDR1 SGHRS, CDR2 YFSETQ. Between the trimmed V and J ends, which lost 5 bases and 1 base, there was a span of 7 bases. This CDR3 has 13 residues. CDR3 sequence (DNA): TGCGCCAGCAGTCAATACAGCAATCAGCCCCAGCATTTT. Protein sequence: CASSQYSNQPQHF.

The chain has TRBV4-1 and TRBJ2-7; D is possibly TRBD1 or TRBD2 (5 bases each). The germline V and J ends were trimmed by 0 bases and 6 bases, with 15 bases remaining between them. Germline CDR1 MGHRA, CDR2 YSYEKL. This CDR3 contains 15 residues. The CDR3 reads CASSQDQGARGEQYF. The CDR3 region has the DNA TGCGCCAGCAGCCAAGATCAGGGAGCTAGGGGCGAGCAGTACTTC.

The chain has TRBV11-3 and TRBJ2-2, with D perhaps TRBD2 (6 bases). CDR3 size: 18 residues. Trimming took off 5 bases at V and 0 bases at J, with 19 bases between the two ends. CDR1 and CDR2 (germline): SGHNT, YENEEA. As DNA, the CDR3 is TGTGCCAGCAGCCAACCTCCGCACGGCGGGACGAACACCGGGGAGCTGTTTTTT. Its protein is CASSQPPHGGTNTGELFF.

This clone came up once. The chain uses TRBV5-5 and TRBJ2-1; TRBD1 or TRBD2 may be the D gene (5 bases each). The germline gives CDR1 SGHKS, CDR2 YYEKEE (reference sequence). This CDR3 is 14 amino acids long. V was trimmed by 3 bases and J by 3 bases, leaving 10 bases between them. Here the CDR3 reads CASSSGTVYNEQFF. CDR3 DNA sequence: TGTGCCAGCAGCTCCGGGACCGTCTACAATGAGCAGTTCTTC.

The chain links TRBV10-3 to TRBJ2-5; 7 nucleotides line up with TRBD2. Germline lookup yields CDR1 ENHRY and CDR2 SYGVKD. V dropped 4 bases and J dropped 7; count of bases not matched to a gene: 15. The CDR3 loop spans 16 amino acids. The CDR3: CAISGSFGTTLGTQYF. CDR3 nucleotides: TGTGCCATCAGTGGGAGCTTCGGGACTACCTTGGGGACCCAGTACTTC.

The rearrangement joins TRBV28 to TRBJ1-6; D unresolved. The CDR3 is 12 residues long. Germline V gene sequence: CDR1 MDHEN, CDR2 SYDVKM. Trimming removed 2 bases from V and 8 bases from J, with 4 bases in between. DNA of the CDR3: TGTGCCAGCAGTTTAAAATATTCACCCCTCCACTTT. Protein: CASSLKYSPLHF.

The J gene is TRBJ1-1, the V gene TRBV27, with D perhaps matching TRBD1 (5 bases). Between the trimmed V and J ends, which lost 6 bases and 4 bases, there was a span of 12 bases. The length of the CDR3 is 13 residues. CDR1 is MNHEY, CDR2 SMNVEV, per germline (reference sequence). The CDR3 region is CASSFREGTEAFF. CDR3 nucleotides: TGTGCCAGCAGCTTCAGGGAAGGCACTGAAGCTTTCTTT.

The CDR3 DNA sequence: TGCGCCAGCAGCCTCCCCGGGACAAACAACTATGGCTACACCTTC. Protein sequence: CASSLPGTNNYGYTF. V usage is TRBV4-1 and J usage is TRBJ1-2; weak D call: TRBD1 (6 bases). The germline gives CDR1 MGHRA, CDR2 YSYEKL. V shed 4 bases and J shed 2 bases, with 14 bases lying between them. The CDR3 runs 15 residues.

CDR3 amino acids: CATSSLLQGYGYTF. The CDR3 DNA reads TGTGCCACCAGCAGCCTACTCCAGGGGTATGGCTACACCTTC. The chain recombines TRBV15 with TRBJ1-2; perhaps TRBD1 as D (6 bases). Germline V gene sequence: CDR1 LNHNV, CDR2 YYDKDF (reference sequence). The CDR3 has 14 amino acids. V shed 3 bases and J shed 5 bases, with 13 bases lying between them.

The rearrangement joins TRBV6-6 to TRBJ1-2; a possible D gene is TRBD1 (6 bases). Germline assignment: CDR1 MNHNY and CDR2 SVGAGI (reference sequence). The CDR3 length is 12 residues. V was pared by 4 bases and J by 8 bases, with 11 bases between. CDR3 residues: CASSSQGLGYTF. The DNA for the CDR3 is TGTGCCAGCAGTTCTCAGGGGTTAGGCTACACCTTC.

The chain carries TRBV9 and TRBJ2-1, with TRBD2 matching 9 bases. V shed 2 bases and J 6 bases; nucleotides not matched to a gene: 6. This CDR3 has 15 amino acids. The germline gives CDR1 SGDLS, CDR2 YYNGEE. The CDR3 DNA is TGTGCCAGCAGCGTGGTAGCGGGGGAAAGCAATGAGCAGTTCTTC. This encodes CASSVVAGESNEQFF.

The chain joins TRBV2 to TRBJ2-5; TRBD1 aligns across 10 bases. The CDR3 has 17 residues. Trimming at V came to 5 bases and at J to 3 bases, leaving 12 bases not matched to a gene. Germline V gene lookup returns CDR1 SNHLY and CDR2 FYNNEI. The CDR3 nucleotides are TGTGCCAGCAGTTCTCATGCCGGGACAGGGGAGGAAGAGACCCAGTACTTC. As protein: CASSSHAGTGEEETQYF.

This sequence joins TRBV4-1 and TRBJ2-5; D remains ambiguous. Germline CDR1 reads MGHRA; CDR2 reads YSYEKL. The CDR3 contains 13 residues. V lost 0 bases and J lost 5, with 7 bases in between. The CDR3 here is CASSQEVGETQYF. For the CDR3, the DNA is TGCGCCAGCAGCCAAGAGGTCGGGGAGACCCAGTACTTC.

The chain links TRBV27 to TRBJ2-3, with D possibly matching TRBD2 (6 bases). The V end lost 3 bases, the J end lost 2 bases, and 9 bases lay between the germline ends. This CDR3 has 14 amino acids. Looked up from germline, CDR1 is MNHEY and CDR2 is SMNVEV (reference sequence). The CDR3 DNA sequence: TGTGCCAGCAGTTTGTCGGGAGTCACAGATACGCAGTATTTT. Encoded protein: CASSLSGVTDTQYF.

V usage is TRBV7-8 and J usage is TRBJ1-5; 9 bases are shared with TRBD1. The V segment lost 4 bases and the J segment 2 bases; nucleotides outside the gene matches: 0. The CDR3 contains 14 residues. The germline V gene has CDR1 SGHVS and CDR2 FQNEAQ. CDR3 bases: TGTGCCAGCAGCTGGACAGGGGGCAATCAGCCCCAGCATTTT. Encoded protein: CASSWTGGNQPQHF.

The chain links TRBV19 to TRBJ2-7; TRBD1 is a possible D gene (6 bases). Germline V gene lookup returns CDR1 LNHDA and CDR2 SQIVND (reference sequence). The CDR3 loop spans 12 amino acids. V was pared by 5 bases and J by 8 bases, with 13 bases between. This CDR3 reads CASSRQESQQYF. In DNA, the CDR3 is TGTGCCAGTAGTCGACAGGAGAGTCAGCAGTACTTC.

The chain is built from TRBV5-6 and TRBJ2-7, with TRBD1 matching 7 bases. The germline V gene has CDR1 SGHDT and CDR2 YYEEEE. The CDR3 covers 15 residues. The J segment lost 0 bases and the V segment lost 0 bases, leaving 3 bases of the junction unmatched. DNA of the CDR3: TGTGCCAGCAGCTTGGGACAGGGCTTCTCCTACGAGCAGTACTTC. Encoded protein: CASSLGQGFSYEQYF.

This chain uses TRBV28 with TRBJ1-1; the match to TRBD1 covers 8 bases. Per germline, CDR1 MDHEN and CDR2 SYDVKM. This CDR3 is built from 12 residues. Unmatched junction bases numbered 5, after V lost 10 bases and J lost 4 bases. The CDR3 region is CATDRARTEAFF. The CDR3 bases are TGTGCCACGGACAGGGCGCGCACTGAAGCTTTCTTT. The variable domain in full, with the rest retrieved from reference TRBV28 and TRBJ1-1, is DVKVTQSSRYLVKRTGEKVFLECVQDMDHENMFWYRQDPGLGLRLIYFSYDVKMKEKGDIPEGYSVSREKKERFSLILESASTNQTSMYLCATDRARTEAFFGQGTRLTVV.